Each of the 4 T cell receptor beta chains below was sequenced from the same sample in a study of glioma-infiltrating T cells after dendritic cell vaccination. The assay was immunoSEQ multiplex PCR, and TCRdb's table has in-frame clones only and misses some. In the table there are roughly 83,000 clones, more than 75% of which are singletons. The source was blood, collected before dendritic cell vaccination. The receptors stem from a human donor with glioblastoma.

CDR3 amino acids: CSVRTSALETQYF. CDR3 DNA: TGCAGCGTTAGGACTAGCGCTTTAGAGACCCAGTACTTC. This chain joins TRBV29-1 and TRBJ2-5; TRBD2 matches 9 bases. Per the germline V gene, CDR1 is SQVTM and CDR2 is ANQGSEA. The CDR3 runs to 13 residues. J lost 4 bases, V lost 5 bases, and 5 bases had no gene match. The full variable domain, completed using reference TRBV29-1 and TRBJ2-5, is SAVISQKPSRDICQRGTSLTIQCQVDSQVTMMFWYRQQPGQSLTLIATANQGSEATYESGFVIDKFPISRPNLTFSTLTVSNMSPEDSSIYLCSVRTSALETQYFGPGTRLLVL.

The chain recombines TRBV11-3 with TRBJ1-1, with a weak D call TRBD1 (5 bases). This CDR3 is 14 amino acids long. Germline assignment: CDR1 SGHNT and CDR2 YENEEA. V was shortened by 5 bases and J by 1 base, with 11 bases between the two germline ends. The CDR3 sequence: CASSPQGSNTEAFF. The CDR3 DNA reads TGTGCCAGCAGCCCCCAGGGTTCGAACACTGAAGCTTTCTTT. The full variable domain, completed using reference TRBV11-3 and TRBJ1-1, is EAGVVQSPRYKIIEKKQPVAFWCNPISGHNTLYWYLQNLGQGPELLIRYENEEAVDDSQLPKDRFSAERLKGVDSTLKIQPAELGDSAVYLCASSPQGSNTEAFFGQGTRLTVV.

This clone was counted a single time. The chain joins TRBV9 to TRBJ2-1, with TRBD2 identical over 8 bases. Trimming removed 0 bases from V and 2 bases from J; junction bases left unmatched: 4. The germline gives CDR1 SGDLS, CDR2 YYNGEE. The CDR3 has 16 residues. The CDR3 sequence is CASSVGTSITYNEQFF. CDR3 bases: TGTGCCAGCAGCGTAGGGACTAGCATAACCTACAATGAGCAGTTCTTC.

The chain's CDR3 is CASSPTGASYEQYF. The CDR3 DNA is TGTGCCAGTAGTCCGACAGGGGCATCGTACGAGCAGTACTTC. The V gene is TRBV19, the J gene TRBJ2-7; 8 nucleotides match TRBD1. With 5 bases clipped from V and 4 bases from J, the junction kept 7 bases outside the gene matches. CDR1 LNHDA and CDR2 SQIVND come from the germline V gene (reference sequence). The CDR3 extends over 14 amino acids.